This T cell receptor (beta chain) came from a study of CD8 T cells in ankylosing spondylitis. Study results and caveats: Seemingly distinctive of ankylosing spondylitis blood was a TCR beta motif formed by eight highly homologous variants.

A note on this clonotype: Its antigen is undetermined.

V lost 0 bases, J lost 1 base, and 7 bases lay in between. Germline V gene sequence: CDR1 SGHKS, CDR2 YYEKEE (reference sequence). The CDR3 length is 14 residues. Each CDR3 protein gets one entry after TCRdb re-called the 5' RACE reads with MiXCR. The table has around 440,000 distinct CDR3 sequences, roughly 17% seen once. This clonotype was sampled from a male donor with ankylosing spondylitis. The chain links TRBV5-5 to TRBJ1-1; D is uncertain. The sequencing input was blood, either unsorted or a sorted T cell fraction (not recorded which). DNA for the CDR3: TGTGCCAGCAGCTTGGCCTCCCGGAACACTGAAGCTTTCTTT. Translated: CASSLASRNTEAFF.